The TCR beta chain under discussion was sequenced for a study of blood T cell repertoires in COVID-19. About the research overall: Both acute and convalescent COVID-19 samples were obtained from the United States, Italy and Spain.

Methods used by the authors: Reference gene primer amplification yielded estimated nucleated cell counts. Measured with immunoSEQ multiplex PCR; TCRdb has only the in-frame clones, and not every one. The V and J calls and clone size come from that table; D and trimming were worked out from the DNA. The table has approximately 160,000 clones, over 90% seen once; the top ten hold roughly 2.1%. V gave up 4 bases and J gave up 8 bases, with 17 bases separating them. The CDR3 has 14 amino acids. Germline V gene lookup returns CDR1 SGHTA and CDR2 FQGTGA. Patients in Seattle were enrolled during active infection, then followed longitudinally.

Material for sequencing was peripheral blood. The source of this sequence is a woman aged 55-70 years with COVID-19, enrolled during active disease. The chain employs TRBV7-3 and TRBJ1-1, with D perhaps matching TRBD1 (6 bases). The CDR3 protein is CASSSRDNIGEAFF. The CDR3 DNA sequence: TGTGCCAGCAGCTCCCGGGACAACATTGGGGAAGCTTTCTTT.